This T cell receptor (beta chain) was documented in a study of human T cells and chemical hapten exposure. Study information: Diphenylcyclopropenone doses were given weekly to the scalps of patients across the roughly 25-week study. A patient group, mainly female, showed alopecia areata, totalis or universalis. Upper back patch tests used 0.01% DPC, scored after 6 days.

This clonotype was observed at least ten times. The antigen is not known. Time point given: patch test 1, 2 weeks after DPC sensitization. As for treatment: therapeutic diphenylcyclopropenone sensitization with weekly scalp DPC. Germline trimming cut 6 bases from V and 0 bases from J; bases unmatched to any gene: 10. The CDR3 contains 17 residues. Study-wide points: With regard to DPC sensitization, TCRs above 1 in 1000 frequency did not change.

TCRdb independently ran MiXCR on the RACE reads; one entry per CDR3 protein. The data show 70,000 to 100,000 distinct CDR3 sequences, approximately 8% seen once. V gene TRBV12-3 or TRBV12-4 combines with J gene TRBJ2-1; 8 bases agree with TRBD2. This clonotype was sampled from a woman in her thirties with alopecia areata. Some clones in this sample may be carry-over from other donors' samples. Here the sequenced sample was whole blood, taken in connection with sensitization to the hapten diphenylcyclopropenone (DPC). This chain's CDR3 is CASRPLLLAVSYNEQFF. Written as DNA, the CDR3 is TGTGCCAGCAGGCCCTTATTACTAGCGGTCTCCTACAATGAGCAGTTCTTC.